This T cell receptor beta chain was identified during a study of graft-versus-host responses after intestinal transplantation. Overall study: Anti-thymocyte globulin was used for induction in all recipients, who then took tacrolimus and steroids for roughly three years. General study findings and limits: Analysis identified GvH clones in recipient marrow, with some appearing first in ileum or blood.

Concerning this clone itself: Its target is not known. The junction departs from the called germline gene at one end, perhaps through a read error.

The method was immunoSEQ multiplex PCR; TCRdb's version includes in-frame clones alone and lacks a portion of them. This table has approximately 37,000 clones, around 90% appearing once. The length of the CDR3 is 13 residues. Germline CDR1 and CDR2: LNHDA and SQIVND (reference sequence). Investigators treated the graft tissue so that it released intraepithelial and lamina propria lymphocytes. This clonotype originated in a human patient who received an intestinal transplant, so some T cells may come from the graft donor. The V gene is TRBV19, the J gene TRBJ2-1; no definite D call. The material was ileum tissue, obtained approximately 200 days after intestinal transplant. DNA for the CDR3: TGTGCCAGTAGCCCCGGCCGAGACCTTGAGGAGTTCTTC. Its translation is CASSPGRDLEEFF.